This T cell receptor beta chain was sequenced in a study of graft-versus-host responses after intestinal transplantation. Trimming removed 0 bases at V and 3 bases at J, with 12 bases between. The germline V gene encodes CDR1 SGHRS and CDR2 YFSETQ. The CDR3 is made up of 15 amino acids. The protocol was immunoSEQ multiplex PCR, while the TCRdb copy is restricted to in-frame clones and leaves out a portion. The sample has tens of thousands of clones, 90% seen once; the top ten hold around 0.1%. About this clone itself: The target antigen is unknown.

This sample comprised unstimulated CD4+ T cells sorted from spleen or lymph node cells, obtained before intestinal transplant. This sequence was found in a human donor who received an intestinal transplant. This sequence joins TRBV5-1 and TRBJ1-1, with D possibly being TRBD1 (6 bases). CDR3: CASSLDVGGYTEAFF. In nucleotides, the CDR3 is TGCGCCAGCAGCTTGGACGTAGGGGGATACACTGAAGCTTTCTTT.